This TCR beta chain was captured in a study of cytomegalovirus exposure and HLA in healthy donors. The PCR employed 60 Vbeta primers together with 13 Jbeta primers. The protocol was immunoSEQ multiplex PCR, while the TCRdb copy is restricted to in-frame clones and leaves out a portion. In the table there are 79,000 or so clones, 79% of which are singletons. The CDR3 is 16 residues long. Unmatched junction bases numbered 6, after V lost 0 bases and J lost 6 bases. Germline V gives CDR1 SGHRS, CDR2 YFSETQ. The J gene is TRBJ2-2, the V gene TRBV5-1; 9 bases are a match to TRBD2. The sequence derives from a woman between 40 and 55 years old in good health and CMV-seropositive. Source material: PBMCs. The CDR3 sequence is CASSLVGGGAPGELFF. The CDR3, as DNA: TGCGCCAGCAGCTTGGTTGGCGGGGGGGCTCCCGGGGAGCTGTTTTTT.